This entry concerns a single T cell receptor beta chain. As processed by the authors: Estimation of nucleated cell counts relied on the amplification of reference gene primers. Method: immunoSEQ multiplex PCR; TCRdb's copy keeps in-frame clones and lacks some. The DNA gave D and trimming, while V, J and clone size come from that table. The sample carries 100,000 to 150,000 clones, 88% recorded once. The record originates from a study of blood T cell repertoires in COVID-19. Study at large: The United States, Italy and Spain were the sources of the acute and convalescent COVID-19 samples. PBMCs, B-cell-depleted T cells, or T cells provided the cDNA or gDNA that made up the material.

The CDR3 length is 15 residues. Trimming removed 8 bases at V and 6 bases at J, with 20 bases between. CDR1 and CDR2 from the germline V gene are MNHEY and SVGAGI. The source material was peripheral blood. The receptor's source is a human donor in a cohort sampled during active COVID-19. The rearrangement links TRBV6-5 to TRBJ1-5, with D perhaps TRBD1 (5 bases). The CDR3 DNA reads as TGTGCCAGCCAAAAAGGGAGGGGTGGAAGTCAGCCCCAGCATTTT. It encodes CASQKGRGGSQPQHF.